What follows are 26 T cell receptor beta chains derived from one specimen sequenced in a study of metastatic and nonmetastatic thyroid tumors. Every patient was untreated before thyroid surgery. TCRdb re-analyzed the PCR reads using MiXCR. This table has tens of thousands of clones, around 23% appearing once. The source material was blood. Source of these receptors: a male donor with papillary thyroid cancer or a benign thyroid nodule (not recorded which). Some clones in this sample may be carry-over from other donors' samples.

There are many counts of this clone. The chain couples TRBV24-1 to TRBJ2-5; 7 bases are a match to TRBD1. The CDR3 covers 16 residues. The V gene's germline CDR1 is KGHDR and CDR2 SFDVKD. Trimming removed 3 bases from V and 4 bases from J; junction bases left unmatched: 10. The CDR3 DNA reads TGTGCCACCAGTGATCCCCGACAGGGTACGGGAGAGACCCAGTACTTC. It yields the protein CATSDPRQGTGETQYF.

In its sample, this clone was seen many times. J is TRBJ2-7 and V is TRBV28; D is uncertain. The ends were cut back, 2 bases at V and 7 bases at J, with 18 bases in the middle. Germline-derived CDR1 and CDR2 are MDHEN and SYDVKM. This CDR3 contains 15 residues. The CDR3 loop is CASSLDQATLREQYF. The DNA of the CDR3 is TGTGCCAGCAGTTTAGATCAGGCTACCCTGAGGGAGCAGTACTTC.

The gene calls are TRBV20-1 and TRBJ2-3, with D perhaps TRBD1 or TRBD2 (5 bases each). Germline-derived CDR1 and CDR2 are DFQATT and SNEGSKA (reference sequence). The length of the CDR3 is 15 residues. V was trimmed by 2 bases and J by 4 bases, leaving 16 bases between them. The CDR3 reads CSARQEGAGADTQYF. The CDR3 DNA reads TGCAGTGCTAGACAGGAAGGGGCGGGTGCAGATACGCAGTATTTT.

The genes are TRBV20-1 and TRBJ1-5, with D possibly TRBD1 on 5 matching bases. The CDR3 extends over 14 amino acids. V was pared by 5 bases and J by 2 bases, with 13 bases between. Germline values: CDR1 DFQATT, CDR2 SNEGSKA (reference sequence). In DNA, the CDR3 is TGCAGTGCTCAACAGGTGGGGGGCAATCAGCCCCAGCATTTT. It yields the protein CSAQQVGGNQPQHF.

This clone has ten or more counts. V gene TRBV28 combines with J gene TRBJ1-4; a possible D gene is TRBD1 (5 bases). The CDR3 length is 15 residues. V gave up 5 bases and J gave up 8 bases, with 18 bases separating them. The germline gives CDR1 MDHEN, CDR2 SYDVKM. This CDR3 reads CASSLGGGGREKLFF. DNA for the CDR3: TGTGCCAGCAGTCTCGGCGGGGGAGGAAGGGAAAAACTGTTTTTT.

The gene calls are TRBV9 and TRBJ1-2; perhaps TRBD1 as D (6 bases). This CDR3 has 14 amino acids. Trimming shortened V by 0 bases and J by 7 bases, and 13 bases separated the two germline ends. Looked up from germline, CDR1 is SGDLS and CDR2 is YYNGEE. CDR3 sequence reads: CASSVDRAGGGYTF. CDR3 coding DNA: TGTGCCAGCAGCGTAGACAGGGCTGGAGGTGGCTACACCTTC.

The chain uses TRBV28 and TRBJ2-3, with 9 nucleotides matching TRBD1. CDR1 is MDHEN, CDR2 SYDVKM, per germline. V trimming: 6 bases; J trimming: 7 bases; junction bases outside the gene matches: 14. The CDR3 covers 16 residues. CDR3 in amino acids: CASRPRDRVFTNTQYF. Written as DNA, the CDR3 is TGTGCCAGCAGACCCCGGGACAGGGTTTTCACGAATACGCAGTATTTT.

The chain recombines TRBV7-9 with TRBJ1-1; possible D gene TRBD1, 5 bases. The CDR3 contains 13 residues. V was pared by 0 bases and J by 10 bases, with 12 bases between. Germline-derived CDR1 and CDR2 are SEHNR and FQNEAQ (reference sequence). The CDR3 reads CASSLATGRGAFF. CDR3 sequence (DNA): TGTGCCAGCAGCTTAGCCACGGGTAGGGGAGCTTTCTTT.

This clone was detected only a few times. The V call is TRBV7-2, the J call TRBJ2-3; tentative D call: TRBD2 (5 bases). V shed 1 base and J shed 2 bases, with 16 bases lying between them. The germline gives CDR1 SGHTA, CDR2 FQGNSA. CDR3 length: 17 residues. CDR3 region: CASSLGRRFGFTDTQYF. The DNA of the CDR3 is TGTGCCAGCAGCTTAGGGCGGAGGTTCGGATTCACAGATACGCAGTATTTT.

This clone was detected many times. This chain uses TRBV18 with TRBJ2-1; TRBD2 matches 14 bases. Trimming removed 2 bases from V and 4 bases from J; junction bases left unmatched: 4. CDR3 size: 17 residues. CDR1 and CDR2 from the germline V gene are KGHSH and LQKENI. The CDR3 is CASSPGGLAGGYNEQFF. In nucleotides, the CDR3 is TGTGCCAGCTCACCAGGAGGACTAGCGGGGGGTTACAATGAGCAGTTCTTC. The complete variable domain, with remaining parts taken from reference TRBV18 and TRBJ2-1, reads NAGVMQNPRHLVRRRGQEARLRCSPMKGHSHVYWYRQLPEEGLKFMVYLQKENIIDESGMPKERFSAEFPKEGPSILRIQQVVRGDSAAYFCASSPGGLAGGYNEQFFGPGTRLTVL.

This clone has at least ten counts. The rearrangement uses TRBV28 and TRBJ2-7; 8 nucleotides agree with TRBD1. This CDR3 has 15 residues. CDR1 and CDR2 (germline): MDHEN, SYDVKM. V shed 10 bases, J shed 2 bases, and the junction held 13 bases outside the gene matches. The CDR3 here is CAITQGTGRPYEQYF. In DNA, the CDR3 is TGTGCCATTACCCAAGGGACAGGCCGCCCCTACGAGCAGTACTTC.

The sample holds many counts of this clone. This chain connects TRBV20-1 to TRBJ2-3; TRBD2 aligns across 11 bases. Germline CDR1 DFQATT, CDR2 SNEGSKA (reference sequence). J was trimmed by 4 bases and V by 2 bases; bases with no gene match: 2. CDR3 length equals 14 residues. The CDR3 DNA follows: TGCAGTGCTAGACTAGCGGGAGGCCCAGATACGCAGTATTTT. Translated, it gives CSARLAGGPDTQYF.

This clone has only a few counts. The genes are TRBV15 and TRBJ1-2; no reliable D call. This CDR3 region has 15 residues. Trimming pared 4 bases from V and 2 bases from J, leaving 14 bases between. Germline V gene data show CDR1 as LNHNV and CDR2 as YYDKDF (reference sequence). CDR3 DNA: TGTGCCACCAGCATCCAGGATCGGCGGAACTATGGCTACACCTTC. This translates into CATSIQDRRNYGYTF.

The chain uses TRBV28 and TRBJ2-7; TRBD1 matches at 8 bases. The CDR3 spans 15 residues. Trimming took 4 bases from V and 1 from J; bases not matched to a gene: 6. In germline, CDR1 is MDHEN, CDR2 SYDVKM. The chain's CDR3 is CASSWAGGRSYEQYF. CDR3 DNA: TGTGCCAGCAGTTGGGCAGGGGGCCGGTCCTACGAGCAGTACTTC. Full variable domain (remainder filled in from reference TRBV28 and TRBJ2-7): DVKVTQSSRYLVKRTGEKVFLECVQDMDHENMFWYRQDPGLGLRLIYFSYDVKMKEKGDIPEGYSVSREKKERFSLILESASTNQTSMYLCASSWAGGRSYEQYFGPGTRLTVT.

This rearrangement joins TRBV27 to TRBJ2-2; possible D gene TRBD2, 6 bases. Germline CDR1 and CDR2: MNHEY and SMNVEV (reference sequence). Trimming stripped 3 bases from V and 2 bases from J, with 16 bases between. The CDR3 is 17 amino acids. The CDR3 spells CASSFGTGTLNTGELFF. The CDR3 region has the DNA TGTGCCAGCAGTTTCGGAACCGGGACTCTAAACACCGGGGAGCTGTTTTTT.

For this clone: This could be a read error, since a much larger clone is one nucleotide away. In the same sample, other DNA sequences code for this CDR3. J is TRBJ2-3 and V is TRBV5-1, with D perhaps matching TRBD1 or TRBD2 (5 bases each). Germline-derived CDR1 and CDR2 are SGHRS and YFSETQ. V lost 4 bases and J 3 bases, leaving 15 bases between the germline ends. This CDR3 is built from 15 residues. In DNA form, the CDR3 reads TGCGCCAGCAGCCTGGGGGACCCACCTACAGATACGCAGTATTTT. Protein sequence: CASSLGDPPTDTQYF.

This chain connects TRBV6-4 to TRBJ2-2; 8 nucleotides match TRBD2. Germline CDR1 is MRHNA and CDR2 is SNTAGT. CDR3 length: 14 residues. V lost 2 bases and J lost 4; bases outside the gene matches: 0. Here the CDR3 reads CASSDGTSTGELFF. Written as DNA, the CDR3 is TGTGCCAGCAGTGACGGGACTAGCACCGGGGAGCTGTTTTTT.

This clone turned up a few times. The chain carries TRBV20-1 and TRBJ2-5; possible D gene TRBD2, 7 bases. CDR3 length equals 15 residues. CDR1 DFQATT and CDR2 SNEGSKA come from the germline V gene (reference sequence). The V end was cut by 3 bases, the J end by 5 bases, with 19 bases between. The CDR3 here is CSARSGGGSWETQYF. In DNA, the CDR3 is TGCAGTGCTAGGTCCGGGGGCGGGAGTTGGGAGACCCAGTACTTC.

About this clone itself: A read error may produce the germline difference seen at one junction end. V and J are TRBV6-4 and TRBJ2-2; weak D call: TRBD2 (6 bases). The germline CDR1 and CDR2 sequences are MRHNA and SNTAGT. This CDR3 is built from 12 residues. The CDR3 region has the DNA TGTGCCAGCAGGGAGGCAGGCGGGGATCTGTTTTTT. Protein sequence: CASREAGGDLFF.

This clone was observed at least ten times. The rearrangement uses TRBV19 and TRBJ2-3; the match to TRBD2 covers 9 bases. The ends lost 3 bases at V and 6 bases at J; junction bases unmatched: 7. Germline V gene lookup returns CDR1 LNHDA and CDR2 SQIVND (reference sequence). The CDR3 is 15 residues long. The CDR3 bases are TGTGCCAGTAGTATTCGCCTAGCGGGATCCGATACGCAGTATTTT. This translates into CASSIRLAGSDTQYF.

This clone was seen a few times. A much bigger clone sits one base away, suggesting this may be a read error. The same CDR3 also results from other DNA sequences found in this sample. The chain employs TRBV20-1 and TRBJ2-7; TRBD1 or TRBD2 may be the D gene (5 bases each). Trimming took off 0 bases at V and 5 bases at J, with 17 bases between the two ends. The germline V gene has CDR1 DFQATT and CDR2 SNEGSKA (reference sequence). The CDR3 consists of 15 residues. The CDR3 DNA reads as TGCAGTGCTAGAGACGCAGGGACGGAGGTCGACGAGCAGTACTTC. Translating gives CSARDAGTEVDEQYF.

This clone was detected ten times or more. The same CDR3 is also encoded by other DNA sequences in this sample. The genes are TRBV5-1 and TRBJ2-3, with TRBD1 matching over 8 bases. V shed 2 bases, J shed 0 bases, and the junction held 2 bases outside the gene matches. The length of the CDR3 is 15 residues. Per germline, CDR1 SGHRS and CDR2 YFSETQ. The CDR3 sequence is CASSFQGASTDTQYF. CDR3 sequence (DNA): TGCGCCAGCAGCTTCCAGGGGGCTAGCACAGATACGCAGTATTTT.

This clone showed up many times. This chain uses TRBV20-1 with TRBJ2-1, with 8 bases lining up with TRBD1. This CDR3 region has 14 residues. CDR1 and CDR2 (germline): DFQATT, SNEGSKA (reference sequence). The junction had 8 bases not matched to a gene; V was cut back by 3 bases and J by 7 bases. Written as DNA, the CDR3 is TGCAGTGCTAGGCGTGGACAGGGTGTAAATGAGCAGTTCTTC. Its protein product is CSARRGQGVNEQFF.

The sample holds many counts of this clone. The chain is built from TRBV20-1 and TRBJ1-5; a possible D gene is TRBD1 (5 bases). Germline values: CDR1 DFQATT, CDR2 SNEGSKA (reference sequence). The length of the CDR3 is 13 residues. V lost 6 bases and J lost 6, with 15 bases in between. CDR3 region: CSAPYGGGQPQHF. The CDR3 DNA is TGCAGTGCCCCGTACGGGGGTGGTCAGCCCCAGCATTTT.

This clone was picked up a small number of times. A read error is possible here, since a much larger clone lies one base away. Other DNA sequences in this specimen translate into the identical CDR3. The chain has TRBV29-1 and TRBJ2-6, with D possibly TRBD1 on 6 matching bases. This CDR3 contains 15 residues. Germline assignment: CDR1 SQVTM and CDR2 ANQGSEA. DNA of the CDR3: TGCAGCGTTGCCAGACAGGACTCTGGGGCCAATGTCCTGACTTTC. Encoded protein: CSVARQDSGANVLTF.

Notes on this clone: A clone one base away is much larger, so this may be a read error. Other DNA sequences in the sample encode the same CDR3. The chain employs TRBV24-1 and TRBJ2-1, with 13 bases matching TRBD2. The CDR3 is 17 amino acids. Unmatched junction bases numbered 12, after V lost 5 bases and J lost 9 bases. Germline V gene sequence: CDR1 KGHDR, CDR2 SFDVKD. CDR3 amino acids: CATSGLAGGWRKSEQFF. The CDR3 nucleotides are TGTGCCACCAGTGGACTAGCGGGAGGTTGGAGGAAGAGTGAGCAGTTCTTC.